This T cell receptor beta chain was captured in a study of T cells in Graves' hyperthyroidism and ophthalmopathy. The CDR3 regions of TCR beta were amplified from RNA transcripts. Initially, a first-round RT-PCR of the TCR CDR3 employed the HTBI primer set. TCRdb re-analysed the multiplex PCR reads in MiXCR, keeping a single row per CDR3 protein. The sample records a few hundred thousand distinct CDR3 sequences, 15% to 20% being singletons. The germline gives CDR1 MNHNS, CDR2 SASEGT. V was pared by 4 bases and J by 9 bases, with 18 bases of the junction left unmatched. This CDR3 contains 17 residues. This receptor was identified in a woman aged 45-59 years with Graves' hyperthyroidism. This sequence joins TRBV6-1 and TRBJ2-1, with 7 nucleotides matching TRBD2. Material for sequencing was blood. The CDR3 protein is CASSVAVGGRAVGEQFF. Written as DNA, the CDR3 is TGTGCCAGCAGTGTGGCGGTAGGTGGGAGGGCCGTGGGTGAGCAGTTCTTC.